This TCR beta chain is from a study of blood T cells in healthy people across ages. Study-wide results and caveats: A roughly linear fall in TCR beta diversity per million T cells was seen with increasing age.

As for this clonotype: The antigen is not known.

Russia was home to the donors, healthy Caucasian individuals aged about 6 to 90. It was ten milliliters of peripheral blood that were drawn from each donor. It was with a sample-barcoded 5' primer and a J-beta primer mix that a second PCR of about 7 to 12 cycles was run. TCRdb used MiXCR to reprocess the 5' RACE reads, holding one entry per CDR3 protein. The sample contains approximately 600,000 distinct CDR3 sequences, roughly 50% of which appear only once. In germline, CDR1 is MGHRA, CDR2 YSYEKL. The trim removed 4 bases at V and 10 bases at J, leaving 13 bases unmatched. The CDR3 spans 15 residues.

The clonotype comes from a man in his fifties or sixties in good health. The source material was blood. This chain joins TRBV4-1 and TRBJ2-3, with TRBD2 identical over 8 bases. CDR3 DNA: TGCGCCAGCAGCCGCATCGGGGGGGAAAGGGTTGCGCAGTATTTT. This translates into CASSRIGGERVAQYF.